What follows is one TCR beta chain and its context. Antigen specificity is unknown. MiXCR, applied by TCRdb to the 5' RACE reads, yields one record per CDR3 protein. The sample records about 1.7 million distinct CDR3 sequences, 32% being singletons. In every case, the donor was a healthy Caucasian. V was pared by 4 bases and J by 6 bases, with 13 bases between. The CDR3 is 13 residues long. Germline V gene data show CDR1 as SQVTM and CDR2 as ANQGSEA. This sample was taken from a study of identical twins. Findings and caveats of the study: The study based its conclusions on cross-sectional statistical analysis and did not follow the same donors. While abundant cord blood beta clonotypes carried fewer insertions, memory repertoires showed no such pattern. Twin sharing of out-of-frame TCR alpha was underestimated by models in monozygotic pairs.

The material sequenced was cord blood. The gene calls are TRBV29-1 and TRBJ1-5, with D possibly matching TRBD1 (5 bases). The source of this sequence is a newborn girl in good health. CDR3 coding DNA: TGCAGCGTTGGCCCGGGGACGGGTCAGCCCCAGCATTTT. Its translation: CSVGPGTGQPQHF.